The following is a TCR beta chain sequence with its context. The V and J ends lost 4 bases and 12 bases respectively, with 22 bases between them. The CDR3 is 14 residues long. From germline, CDR1 is SEHNR and CDR2 FQNEAQ (reference sequence). This entry is derived from a study of T cell changes during pregnancy in multiple sclerosis. Clones were read by immunoSEQ multiplex PCR, and TCRdb kept only the in-frame ones, dropping some. This table has 30,000 or so clones, 85% appearing once. The clonotype originates from a female donor with multiple sclerosis, enrolled in a pregnancy study. The V and J genes are TRBV7-9 and TRBJ2-7; D not certain. This specimen was CD8+ T cells from peripheral blood mononuclear cells, taken after pregnancy. The CDR3 spells CASSSSGLIGRGYF. CDR3 in DNA: TGTGCCAGCAGCTCCTCCGGCTTAATCGGCCGAGGGTACTTC.